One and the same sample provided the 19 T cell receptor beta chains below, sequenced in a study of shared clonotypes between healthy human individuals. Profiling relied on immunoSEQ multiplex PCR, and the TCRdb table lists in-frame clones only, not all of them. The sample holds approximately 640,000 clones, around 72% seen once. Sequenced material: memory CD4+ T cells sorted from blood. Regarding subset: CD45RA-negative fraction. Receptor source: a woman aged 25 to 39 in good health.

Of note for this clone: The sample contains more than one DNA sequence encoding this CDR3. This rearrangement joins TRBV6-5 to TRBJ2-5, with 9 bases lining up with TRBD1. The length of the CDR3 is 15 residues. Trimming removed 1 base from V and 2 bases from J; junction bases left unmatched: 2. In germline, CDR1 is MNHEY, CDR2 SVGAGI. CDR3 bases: TGTGCCAGCAGTTACTGGGGACAGGGACAAGAGACCCAGTACTTC. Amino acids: CASSYWGQGQETQYF.

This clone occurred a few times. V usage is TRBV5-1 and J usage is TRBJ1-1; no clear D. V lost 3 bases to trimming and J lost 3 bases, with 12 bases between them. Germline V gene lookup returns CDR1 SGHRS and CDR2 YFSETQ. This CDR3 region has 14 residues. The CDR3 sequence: CASSSRAGDTEAFF. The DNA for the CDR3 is TGCGCCAGCAGCTCGAGGGCAGGTGACACTGAAGCTTTCTTT.

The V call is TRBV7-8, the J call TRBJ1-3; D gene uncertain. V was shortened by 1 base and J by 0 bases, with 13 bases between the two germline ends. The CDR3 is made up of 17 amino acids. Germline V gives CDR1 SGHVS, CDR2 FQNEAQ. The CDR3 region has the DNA TGTGCCAGCAGCTTAGAGGGTTCCTACTTCTCTGGAAACACCATATATTTT. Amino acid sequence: CASSLEGSYFSGNTIYF.

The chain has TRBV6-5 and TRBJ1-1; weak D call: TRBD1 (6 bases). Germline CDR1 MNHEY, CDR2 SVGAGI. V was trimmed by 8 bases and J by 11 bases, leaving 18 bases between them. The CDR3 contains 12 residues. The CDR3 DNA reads TGTGCCAGCGGCCGGGGGGGCCTTTCGGCTTTCTTT. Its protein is CASGRGGLSAFF.

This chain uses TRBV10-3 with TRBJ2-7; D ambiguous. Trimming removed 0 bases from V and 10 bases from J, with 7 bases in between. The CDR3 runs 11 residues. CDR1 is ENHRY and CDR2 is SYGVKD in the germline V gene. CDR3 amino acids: CAISESTPQYF. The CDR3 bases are TGTGCCATCAGTGAGTCGACCCCTCAGTACTTC.

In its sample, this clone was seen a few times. The CDR3 loop is CASSFGWASGRGDEQFF. CDR3 in DNA: TGTGCCAGCAGTTTCGGATGGGCTAGCGGGAGGGGAGATGAGCAGTTCTTC. J is TRBJ2-1 and V is TRBV27; TRBD2 matches 12 bases. The CDR3 loop spans 17 amino acids. V was pared by 3 bases and J by 8 bases, with 11 bases of the junction left unmatched. Germline CDR1 and CDR2: MNHEY and SMNVEV (reference sequence).

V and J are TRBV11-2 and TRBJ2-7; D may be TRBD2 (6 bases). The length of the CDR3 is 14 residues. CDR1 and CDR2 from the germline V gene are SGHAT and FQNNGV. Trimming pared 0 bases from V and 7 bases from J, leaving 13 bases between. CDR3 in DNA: TGTGCCAGCAGCTTAGATGGGGGGACGGGTGAGCAGTACTTC. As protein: CASSLDGGTGEQYF.

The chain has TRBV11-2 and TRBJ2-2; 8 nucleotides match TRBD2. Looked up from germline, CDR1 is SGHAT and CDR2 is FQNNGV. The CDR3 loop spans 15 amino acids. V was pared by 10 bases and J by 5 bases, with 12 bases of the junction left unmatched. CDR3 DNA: TGTGCCATACCAATTGGCCCTAGCGGGACCGGGGAGCTGTTTTTT. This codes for CAIPIGPSGTGELFF.

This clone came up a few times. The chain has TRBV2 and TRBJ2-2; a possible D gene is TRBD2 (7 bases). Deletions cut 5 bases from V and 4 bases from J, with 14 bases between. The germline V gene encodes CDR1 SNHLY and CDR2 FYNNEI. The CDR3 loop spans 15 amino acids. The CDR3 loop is CASSTRGARTGELFF. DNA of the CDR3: TGTGCCAGCAGTACCCGGGGGGCGCGCACCGGGGAGCTGTTTTTT. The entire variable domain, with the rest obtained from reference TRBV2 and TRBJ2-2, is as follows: EPEVTQTPSHQVTQMGQEVILRCVPISNHLYFYWYRQILGQKVEFLVSFYNNEISEKSEIFDDQFSVERPDGSNFTLKIRSTKLEDSAMYFCASSTRGARTGELFFGEGSRLTVL.

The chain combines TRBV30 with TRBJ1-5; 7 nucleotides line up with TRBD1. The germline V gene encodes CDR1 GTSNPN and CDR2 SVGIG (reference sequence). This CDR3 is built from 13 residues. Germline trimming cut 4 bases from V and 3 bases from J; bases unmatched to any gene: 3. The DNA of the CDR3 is TGTGCCTGGACACAGGGGTTCAATCAGCCCCAGCATTTT. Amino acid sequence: CAWTQGFNQPQHF.

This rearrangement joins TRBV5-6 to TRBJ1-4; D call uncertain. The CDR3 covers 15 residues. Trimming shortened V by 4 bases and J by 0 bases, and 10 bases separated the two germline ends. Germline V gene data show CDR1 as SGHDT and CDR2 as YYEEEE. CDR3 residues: CASSPWSATNEKLFF. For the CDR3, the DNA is TGTGCCAGCAGCCCGTGGAGTGCAACTAATGAAAAACTGTTTTTT.

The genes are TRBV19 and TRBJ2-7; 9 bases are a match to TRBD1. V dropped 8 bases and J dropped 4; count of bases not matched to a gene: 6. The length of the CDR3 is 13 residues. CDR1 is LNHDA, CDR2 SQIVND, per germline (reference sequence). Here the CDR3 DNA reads TGTGCCAGTGGGGGGACAGGGAAATACGAGCAGTACTTC. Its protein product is CASGGTGKYEQYF.

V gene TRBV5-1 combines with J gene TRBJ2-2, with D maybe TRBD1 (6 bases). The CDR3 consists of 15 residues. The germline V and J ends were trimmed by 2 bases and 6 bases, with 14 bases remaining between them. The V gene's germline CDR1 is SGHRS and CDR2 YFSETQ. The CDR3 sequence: CASSFEGVSAGELFF. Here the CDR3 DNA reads TGCGCCAGCAGCTTCGAGGGGGTTAGCGCCGGGGAGCTGTTTTTT.

CDR3 sequence: CSGRQYNEQFF. CDR3 coding DNA: TGCAGTGGGCGACAGTACAATGAGCAGTTCTTC. The rearrangement joins TRBV20-1 to TRBJ2-1; TRBD1 is a possible D gene (5 bases). V was pared by 7 bases and J by 4 bases, with 8 bases between. CDR3 length: 11 amino acids. Germline V gene lookup returns CDR1 DFQATT and CDR2 SNEGSKA (reference sequence).

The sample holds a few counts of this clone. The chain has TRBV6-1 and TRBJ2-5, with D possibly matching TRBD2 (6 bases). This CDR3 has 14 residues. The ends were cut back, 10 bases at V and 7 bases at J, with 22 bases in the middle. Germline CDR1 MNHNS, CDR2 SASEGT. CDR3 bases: TGTGCCACCCAAGGGACTGCGCAGCAGGGGACCCAGTACTTC. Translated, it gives CATQGTAQQGTQYF.

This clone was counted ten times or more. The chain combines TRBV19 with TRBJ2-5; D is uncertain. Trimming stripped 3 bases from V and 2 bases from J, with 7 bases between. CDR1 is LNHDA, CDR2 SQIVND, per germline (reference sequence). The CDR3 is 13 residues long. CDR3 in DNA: TGTGCCAGTAGTATCGACCCTCAAGAGACCCAGTACTTC. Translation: CASSIDPQETQYF.

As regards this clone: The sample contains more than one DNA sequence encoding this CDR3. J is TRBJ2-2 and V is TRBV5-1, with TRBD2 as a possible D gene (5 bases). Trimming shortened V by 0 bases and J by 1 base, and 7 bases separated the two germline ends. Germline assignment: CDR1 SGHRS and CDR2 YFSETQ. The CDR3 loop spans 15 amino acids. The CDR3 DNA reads TGCGCCAGCAGCTTGGTCGCGGGGAACACCGGGGAGCTGTTTTTT. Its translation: CASSLVAGNTGELFF.

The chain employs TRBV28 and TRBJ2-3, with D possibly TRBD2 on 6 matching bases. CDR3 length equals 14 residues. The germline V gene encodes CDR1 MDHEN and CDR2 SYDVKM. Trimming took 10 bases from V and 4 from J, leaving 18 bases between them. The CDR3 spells CATQDGSSADTQYF. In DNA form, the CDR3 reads TGTGCCACCCAGGACGGGAGTAGTGCAGATACGCAGTATTTT.

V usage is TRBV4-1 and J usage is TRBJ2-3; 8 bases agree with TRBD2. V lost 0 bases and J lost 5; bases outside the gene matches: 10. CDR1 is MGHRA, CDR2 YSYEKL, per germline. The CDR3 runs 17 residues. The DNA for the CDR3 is TGCGCCAGCAGCCAAGAGAGGACGGGAGGGCCGCGAGATACGCAGTATTTT. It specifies CASSQERTGGPRDTQYF.